This paragraph covers one TCR beta chain sequence. There were TCR beta CDR3 regions amplified from RNA transcripts. The HTBI primer set was used in a first-round RT-PCR of the TCR CDR3. TCRdb processed the multiplex PCR reads anew with MiXCR; each CDR3 protein has one entry. The sample yields hundreds of thousands of distinct CDR3 sequences, approximately 19% seen once. This specimen comes from a study of T cells in Graves' hyperthyroidism and ophthalmopathy. The CDR3 has 16 amino acids. With 2 bases clipped from V and 2 bases from J, the junction kept 4 bases outside the gene matches. Germline V CDR1 and CDR2: SNHLY, FYNNEI.

The TCR originated in a man aged 50-60 years with Graves' ophthalmopathy. The chain links TRBV2 to TRBJ2-7; 12 bases map to TRBD2. Sequencing input: blood. The CDR3 DNA reads as TGTGCCAGCAGTGAACTAGCGGGAGGGAAGACCTACGAGCAGTACTTC. It is translated as CASSELAGGKTYEQYF. The whole variable domain, filled in from reference TRBV2 and TRBJ2-7, reads EPEVTQTPSHQVTQMGQEVILRCVPISNHLYFYWYRQILGQKVEFLVSFYNNEISEKSEIFDDQFSVERPDGSNFTLKIRSTKLEDSAMYFCASSELAGGKTYEQYFGPGTRLTVT.